This T cell receptor (beta chain) was captured in a study of regulatory dendritic cells for organ transplantation. Per the germline V gene, CDR1 is MNHEY and CDR2 is SVGAGI. The length of the CDR3 is 14 residues. The V end lost 6 bases, the J end lost 2 bases, and 14 bases lay between the germline ends. Clones were sequenced by immunoSEQ multiplex PCR, and TCRdb holds only the in-frame ones, with some missing. There are under 35,000 clones in the sample; 85% to 90% occur only once, and under 0.065% lies in the top ten. Turning to this clone: As yet, its antigen is unknown.

Findings and caveats of the study: Among resting subsets, memory CD8+ cells contained the most alloreactive clonotypes. Mature dendritic cells appeared to drive more memory CD8+ clonal expansion than regulatory ones. Memory T cells were less diverse than naive, with memory CD8+ most oligoclonal.

FACS sorted CD4+ or CD8+ T cells into CD45RA+ naive and CD45RO+ memory. The V call is TRBV6-5, the J call TRBJ2-7; D may be TRBD1 (7 bases). The TCR sequence derives from a human donor in good health. The specimen was naive CD4+ T cells from blood. Subset defined: CD45RA+ naive T cells. The CDR3 reads CASSRGDSAYEQYF. For the CDR3, the DNA is TGTGCCAGCAGCAGGGGGGACAGCGCCTACGAGCAGTACTTC.